Included here is one T cell receptor (beta chain) sequence, with context. The antigen is not known. This entry is derived from a study of T cell repertoires in cytomegalovirus infection. Broader study findings: Dominating the ex vivo response were TCR beta clonotypes that were CMV-specific and HLA-C-restricted. Based on cumulative public TCR beta family frequency, carriers of CMV plus the relevant HLA were identified.

Each CDR3 protein is one row after TCRdb ran MiXCR on the reads. The repertoire has fewer than 550,000 distinct CDR3 sequences, around 11% of them found once; the top ten carry roughly 10%. Between the trimmed V and J ends, which lost 4 bases and 2 bases, there was a span of 13 bases. This CDR3 has 15 amino acids. Germline V gene sequence: CDR1 SGHTA, CDR2 FQGTGA. This clonotype was obtained from a human donor in good health (CMV status not recorded). Some clones in this sample may be carry-over from other donors' samples. The sequenced sample was PBMCs. The rearrangement uses TRBV7-3 and TRBJ2-3; a weak D match, TRBD1 (6 bases). The CDR3 DNA follows: TGTGCCAGCAGCTCGACAGGATTCGACACAGATACGCAGTATTTT. It translates to CASSSTGFDTDTQYF.